The rows below give T cell receptor beta chains drawn from one sample of a study of beta chain features in type 1 diabetes. The data were produced by immunoSEQ multiplex PCR, yet TCRdb's version contains in-frame clones alone and is incomplete. The sample carries about 370,000 clones, over 9% recorded once. The sequenced sample consisted of central memory CD4+ T cells from blood. These receptor sequences come from a man aged 30 to 45 with type 1 diabetes. Both conserved end residues are part of each CDR3. D genes are given only for firm matches. Size is omitted from some rows. Given values are once, few, many or a class for expanded clones.

>TRBJ2-5|NA|TRBV5-8|NA
CTSSLAGQETQYF
TGTACCAGCAGCTTGGCCGGGCAAGAGACCCAGTACTTC
>TRBJ2-2|few|TRBV18|TRBD2
CASSPTSGSITGELFF
TGTGCCAGCTCTCCAACTAGCGGGAGCATCACCGGGGAGCTGTTTTTT
>TRBJ2-7|NA|TRBV15|NA
CATSREGTGTYEQYF
TGTGCCACCAGCAGAGAAGGAACGGGGACCTACGAGCAGTACTTC
>TRBJ2-1|NA|TRBV9|NA
CASSVVSGQTEQFF
TGTGCCAGCAGCGTAGTAAGTGGACAGACAGAGCAGTTCTTC
>TRBJ2-1|few|TRBV18|TRBD1
CASSPPGQWKFF
TGTGCCAGCTCACCACCGGGACAGTGGAAGTTCTTC
>TRBJ2-3|NA|TRBV7-6|TRBD1
CASSRISSRTGRGEQYF
TGTGCCAGCAGCAGAATCTCTTCGCGGACAGGCCGGGGCGAGCAGTATTTT
>TRBJ2-1|many|TRBV19|TRBD2
CASRILAGVHNEQFF
TGTGCCAGTAGGATTCTAGCGGGGGTACACAATGAGCAGTTCTTC
>TRBJ2-7|few|TRBV18|TRBD2
CASAPDPSGRLSYEQYF
TGTGCCAGCGCACCAGATCCGAGCGGGAGGCTCTCCTACGAGCAGTACTTC
>TRBJ2-7|NA|TRBV7-2|NA
CASSLIAGAYEQYF
TGTGCCAGCAGCTTAATTGCAGGGGCCTACGAGCAGTACTTC
>TRBJ1-4|NA|TRBV25-1|NA
CASSEAVLGEKLFF
TGTGCCAGCAGTGAGGCGGTCCTGGGTGAAAAACTGTTTTTT
>TRBJ2-2|NA|TRBV7-3|TRBD1
CASSSRTGYTGELFF
TGTGCCAGCAGCTCACGGACAGGTTATACCGGGGAGCTGTTTTTT
>TRBJ1-1|few|TRBV28|NA
CASSGTVNTEAFF
TGTGCCAGCAGTGGTACAGTGAACACTGAAGCTTTCTTT
>TRBJ1-5|few|TRBV27|NA
CASSLFGNSNQPQHF
TGTGCCAGCAGTTTATTCGGTAATAGCAATCAGCCCCAGCATTTT
>TRBJ2-5|NA|TRBV29-1|TRBD2
CSAGEAGRDEQYF
TGCAGTGCGGGGGAGGCAGGGAGAGATGAGCAGTACTTC
>TRBJ2-7|NA|TRBV10-3|TRBD2
CAISIKREYEQYF
TGTGCCATCAGTATCAAGCGGGAGTACGAGCAGTACTTC
>TRBJ2-7|few|TRBV4-2|TRBD2
CASSQGGGRSPYEQYF
TGTGCCAGCAGCCAAGGGGGCGGGAGAAGCCCCTACGAGCAGTACTTC
>TRBJ2-1|NA|TRBV7-8|NA
CASSSKETYNEQFF
TGTGCCAGCAGCTCTAAAGAGACCTACAATGAGCAGTTCTTC
>TRBJ2-7|NA|TRBV5-1|TRBD1
CASSLGDRALQYF
TGCGCCAGCAGCTTGGGTGACAGGGCACTGCAGTACTTC
>TRBJ1-1|few|TRBV25-1|NA
CASNSGGGLKAFF
TGTGCCAGCAATTCCGGGGGAGGGCTGAAAGCTTTCTTT
>TRBJ1-2|NA|TRBV2|TRBD1
CASSYRDRGLGGYTF
TGTGCCAGCAGTTACCGGGACAGGGGGCTGGGAGGCTACACCTTC
>TRBJ2-7|NA|TRBV6-5|NA
CASSYTGRGYEQYF
TGTGCCAGCAGTTACACCGGACGGGGCTACGAGCAGTACTTC
>TRBJ2-5|NA|TRBV5-6|TRBD2
CASSFGGEETQYF
TGTGCCAGCAGCTTTGGGGGGGAAGAGACCCAGTACTTC
>TRBJ2-1|many|TRBV2|NA
CASSPAWARVNEQFF
TGTGCCAGCAGCCCGGCCTGGGCGCGAGTGAATGAGCAGTTCTTC
>TRBJ2-3|few|TRBV6-1|TRBD2
CASSEARGGYTDTQYF
TGTGCCAGCAGTGAGGCCCGGGGGGGATACACAGATACGCAGTATTTT
>TRBJ2-3|NA|TRBV7-2|NA
CASSNTDTQYF
TGTGCCAGCAGCAACACAGATACGCAGTATTTT
>TRBJ2-1|NA|TRBV27|NA
CASHSFRGFNEQFF
TGTGCCAGCCATTCCTTCAGGGGTTTCAATGAGCAGTTCTTC
>TRBJ2-5|few|TRBV19|NA
CASSRLGRSTGGDQYF
TGTGCCAGTAGTAGACTGGGACGGTCTACCGGGGGTGACCAGTACTTC
>TRBJ2-4|NA|TRBV7-2|NA
CASSSLRGLAKNIQYF
TGTGCCAGCAGCTCCCTACGGGGTCTAGCCAAAAACATTCAGTACTTC
>TRBJ1-1|NA|TRBV5-1|NA
CASSFSSGMNTEAFF
TGCGCCAGCAGTTTTAGTAGCGGGATGAACACTGAAGCTTTCTTT
>TRBJ1-5|many|TRBV25-1|TRBD1
CASSDSGTGNQPQHF
TGTGCCAGCAGTGATTCTGGGACAGGGAATCAGCCCCAGCATTTT
>TRBJ1-5|NA|TRBV28|NA
CASSLGTGSKIGHF
TGTGCCAGCAGTTTAGGGACGGGATCCAAGATCGGGCATTTT
>TRBJ2-7|NA|TRBV28|NA
CASSKQGKTTEQYF
TGTGCCAGCAGCAAACAGGGCAAAACCACCGAGCAGTACTTC
>TRBJ2-1|few|TRBV23-1|NA
CASSHPGSVPIVNEQFF
TGCGCCAGCAGTCACCCAGGGTCAGTCCCCATTGTGAATGAGCAGTTCTTC